The 5 T cell receptor beta chains reported below all come from one sample, sequenced in a study of blood T cells in healthy people across ages. Alongside a J-beta primer mix, a sample-barcoded 5' primer served in a second PCR lasting about 6 to 11 cycles. TCRdb processed the 5' RACE reads anew with MiXCR; each CDR3 protein has one entry. The table lists around 1,900,000 distinct CDR3 sequences, roughly two fifths of them singletons. The specimen was blood. The receptors come from a human donor in good health.

The rearrangement joins TRBV18 to TRBJ1-2; 9 bases map to TRBD1. This CDR3 is 18 amino acids long. Germline V gene sequence: CDR1 KGHSH, CDR2 LQKENI. The J segment lost 6 bases and the V segment lost 3 bases, leaving 17 bases of the junction unmatched. The CDR3 loop reads CASSPRGQGNGAAHGYTF. For the CDR3, the DNA is TGTGCCAGCTCACCTAGGGGACAGGGAAACGGGGCTGCCCATGGCTACACCTTC.

The chain joins TRBV7-3 to TRBJ1-1; no definite D call. CDR3 size: 15 residues. The germline CDR1 and CDR2 sequences are SGHTA and FQGTGA. The V and J ends lost 2 bases and 1 base respectively, with 11 bases between them. CDR3 sequence reads: CASSLGPGRNTEAFF. CDR3 coding DNA: TGTGCCAGCAGCTTAGGGCCGGGGAGGAACACTGAAGCTTTCTTT.

The chain uses TRBV7-2 and TRBJ2-2; D is undetermined. This CDR3 contains 15 residues. The V end lost 5 bases, the J end lost 1 base, and 11 bases lay between the germline ends. Germline-derived CDR1 and CDR2 are SGHTA and FQGNSA. CDR3 protein: CASSPRQVNTGELFF. For the CDR3, the DNA is TGTGCCAGCAGCCCTAGGCAGGTGAACACCGGGGAGCTGTTTTTT.

As to this clonotype: This may arise from a read error, as a much more abundant clone is one base away. The chain carries TRBV29-1 and TRBJ2-3; no firm D call. V shed 3 bases and J shed 5 bases, with 6 bases lying between them. The CDR3 length is 11 residues. In germline, CDR1 is SQVTM, CDR2 ANQGSEA. Written as DNA, the CDR3 is TGCAGCGTTGATCCCCGAGATACGCAGTATTTT. Translating gives CSVDPRDTQYF.

The gene calls are TRBV5-1 and TRBJ2-5; TRBD1 matches at 8 bases. CDR3 size: 15 residues. The V gene's germline CDR1 is SGHRS and CDR2 YFSETQ. V was clipped by 3 bases and J by 2 bases; unmatched bases: 6. The chain's CDR3 is CASSSGQGVQETQYF. CDR3 DNA: TGCGCCAGCAGCTCCGGACAGGGAGTGCAAGAGACCCAGTACTTC.